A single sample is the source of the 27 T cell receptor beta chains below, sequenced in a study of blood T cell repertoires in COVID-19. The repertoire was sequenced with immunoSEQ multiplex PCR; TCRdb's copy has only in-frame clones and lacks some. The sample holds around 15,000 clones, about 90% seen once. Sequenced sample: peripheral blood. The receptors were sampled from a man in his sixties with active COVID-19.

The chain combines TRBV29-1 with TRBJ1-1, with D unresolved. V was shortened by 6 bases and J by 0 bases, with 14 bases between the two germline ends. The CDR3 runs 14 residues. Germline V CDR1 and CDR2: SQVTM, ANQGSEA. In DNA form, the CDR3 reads TGCAGCGTCCTTAGACTGGAGATGAACACTGAAGCTTTCTTT. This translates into CSVLRLEMNTEAFF.

CDR3 amino acids: CASSPGTSGTYNEQFF. CDR3 nucleotides: TGTGCCAGCAGCCCCGGGACTAGCGGGACCTACAATGAGCAGTTCTTC. The V gene is TRBV7-9, the J gene TRBJ2-1, with 13 bases matching TRBD2. The CDR3 sequence is 16 residues long. Germline CDR1 reads SEHNR; CDR2 reads FQNEAQ (reference sequence). V shed 5 bases and J 2 bases; nucleotides not matched to a gene: 3.

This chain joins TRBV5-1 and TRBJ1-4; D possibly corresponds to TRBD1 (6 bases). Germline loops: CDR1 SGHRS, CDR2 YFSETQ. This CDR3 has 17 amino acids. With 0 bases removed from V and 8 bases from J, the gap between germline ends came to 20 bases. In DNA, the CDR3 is TGCGCCAGCAGCTTGGGTGGGTCAGGGGCGACGGCGGAAAAACTGTTTTTT. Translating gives CASSLGGSGATAEKLFF.

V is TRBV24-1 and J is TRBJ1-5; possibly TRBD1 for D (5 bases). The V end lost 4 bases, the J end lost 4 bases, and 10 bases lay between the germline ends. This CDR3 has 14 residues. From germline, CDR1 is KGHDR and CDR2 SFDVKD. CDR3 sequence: CATSDPDTNQPQHF. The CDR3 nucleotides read TGTGCCACCAGTGACCCGGACACTAATCAGCCCCAGCATTTT.

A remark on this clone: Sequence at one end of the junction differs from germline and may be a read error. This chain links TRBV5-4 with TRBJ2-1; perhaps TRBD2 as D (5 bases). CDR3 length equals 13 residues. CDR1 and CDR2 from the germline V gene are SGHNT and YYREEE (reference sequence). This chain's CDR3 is CASSLGPADEQFF. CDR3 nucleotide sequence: TGTGCCAGCAGCTTGGGACCAGCGGATGAACAGTTCTTC.

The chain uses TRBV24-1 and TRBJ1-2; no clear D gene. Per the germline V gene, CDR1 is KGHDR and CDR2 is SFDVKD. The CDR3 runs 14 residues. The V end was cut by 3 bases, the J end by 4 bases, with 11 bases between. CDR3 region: CATSDTPDIYGYTF. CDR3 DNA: TGTGCCACCAGTGATACGCCAGACATCTATGGCTACACCTTC.

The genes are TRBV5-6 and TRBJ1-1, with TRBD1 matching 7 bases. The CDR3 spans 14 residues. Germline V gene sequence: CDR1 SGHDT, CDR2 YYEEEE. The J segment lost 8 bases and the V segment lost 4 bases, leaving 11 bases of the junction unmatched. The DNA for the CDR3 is TGTGCCAGCAGCCCGGGGGACAGTCGCTGGGAAGCTTTCTTT. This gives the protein CASSPGDSRWEAFF.

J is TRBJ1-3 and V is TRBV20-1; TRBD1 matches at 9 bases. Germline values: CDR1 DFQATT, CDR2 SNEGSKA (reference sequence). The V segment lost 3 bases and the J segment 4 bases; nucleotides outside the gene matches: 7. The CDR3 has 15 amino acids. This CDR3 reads CSASTGTGLGNTIYF. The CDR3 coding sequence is TGCAGTGCTAGTACCGGGACAGGGCTCGGAAACACCATATATTTT.

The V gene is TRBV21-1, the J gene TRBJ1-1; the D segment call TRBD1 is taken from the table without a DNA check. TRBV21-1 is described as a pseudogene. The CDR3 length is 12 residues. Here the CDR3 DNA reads TGTGCCAGCAGCAAGGGACAGCCCAGCACGATCTTT. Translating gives CASSKGQPSTIF.

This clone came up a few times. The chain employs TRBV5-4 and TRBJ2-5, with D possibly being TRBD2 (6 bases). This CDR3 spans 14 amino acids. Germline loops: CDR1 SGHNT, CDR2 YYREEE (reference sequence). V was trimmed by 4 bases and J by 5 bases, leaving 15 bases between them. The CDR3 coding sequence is TGTGCCAGCAGCCCGGGACTCAAGGGGGAGACCCAGTACTTC. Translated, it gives CASSPGLKGETQYF. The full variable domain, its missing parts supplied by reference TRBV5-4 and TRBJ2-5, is ETGVTQSPTHLIKTRGQQVTLRCSSQSGHNTVSWYQQALGQGPQFIFQYYREEENGRGNFPPRFSGLQFPNYSSELNVNALELDDSALYLCASSPGLKGETQYFGPGTRLLVL.

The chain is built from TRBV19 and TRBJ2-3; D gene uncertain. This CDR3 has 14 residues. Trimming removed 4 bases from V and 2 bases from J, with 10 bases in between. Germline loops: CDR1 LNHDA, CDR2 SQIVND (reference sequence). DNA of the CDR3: TGTGCCAGTAGTAAGGCCTACTACACAGATACGCAGTATTTT. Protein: CASSKAYYTDTQYF.

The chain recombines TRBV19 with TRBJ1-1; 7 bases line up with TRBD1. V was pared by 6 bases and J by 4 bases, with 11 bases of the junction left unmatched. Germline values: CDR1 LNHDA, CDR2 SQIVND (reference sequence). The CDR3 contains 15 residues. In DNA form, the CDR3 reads TGTGCCAGTAGGTACACCGGGACAGTGCCCACTGAAGCTTTCTTT. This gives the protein CASRYTGTVPTEAFF. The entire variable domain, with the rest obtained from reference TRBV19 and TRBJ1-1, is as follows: DGGITQSPKYLFRKEGQNVTLSCEQNLNHDAMYWYRQDPGQGLRLIYYSQIVNDFQKGDIAEGYSVSREKKESFPLTVTSAQKNPTAFYLCASRYTGTVPTEAFFGQGTRLTVV.

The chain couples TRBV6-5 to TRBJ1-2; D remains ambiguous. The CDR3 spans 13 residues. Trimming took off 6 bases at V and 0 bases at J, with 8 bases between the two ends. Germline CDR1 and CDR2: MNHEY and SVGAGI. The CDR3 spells CASRPTANYGYTF. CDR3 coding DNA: TGTGCCAGCAGGCCTACAGCTAACTATGGCTACACCTTC.

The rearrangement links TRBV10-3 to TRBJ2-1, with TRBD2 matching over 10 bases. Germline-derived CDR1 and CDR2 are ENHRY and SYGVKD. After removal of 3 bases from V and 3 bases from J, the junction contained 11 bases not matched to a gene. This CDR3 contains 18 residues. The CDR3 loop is CAISDRAAGGPVYNEQFF. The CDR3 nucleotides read TGTGCCATCAGTGACCGTGCAGCGGGGGGGCCAGTCTACAATGAGCAGTTCTTC.

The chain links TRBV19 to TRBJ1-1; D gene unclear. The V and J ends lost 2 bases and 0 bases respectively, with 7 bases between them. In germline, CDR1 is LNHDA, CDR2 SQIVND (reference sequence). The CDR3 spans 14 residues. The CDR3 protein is CASSIRGLNTEAFF. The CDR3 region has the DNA TGTGCCAGTAGTATACGGGGTCTGAACACTGAAGCTTTCTTT.

CDR3 sequence reads: CASSPRDREGYTF. CDR3 coding DNA: TGTGCCAGCAGTCCCCGGGACAGGGAAGGCTACACCTTC. The rearrangement uses TRBV6-5 and TRBJ1-2, with 9 bases matching TRBD1. CDR3 length equals 13 residues. CDR1 is MNHEY and CDR2 is SVGAGI in the germline V gene. After removal of 5 bases from V and 8 bases from J, the junction contained 6 bases not matched to a gene.

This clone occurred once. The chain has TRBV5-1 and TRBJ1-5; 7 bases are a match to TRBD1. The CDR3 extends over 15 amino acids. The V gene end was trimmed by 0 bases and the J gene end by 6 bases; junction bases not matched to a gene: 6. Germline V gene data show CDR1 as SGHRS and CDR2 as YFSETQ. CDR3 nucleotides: TGCGCCAGCAGCTTGGAGACAGGGTACGGTCAGCCCCAGCATTTT. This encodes CASSLETGYGQPQHF.

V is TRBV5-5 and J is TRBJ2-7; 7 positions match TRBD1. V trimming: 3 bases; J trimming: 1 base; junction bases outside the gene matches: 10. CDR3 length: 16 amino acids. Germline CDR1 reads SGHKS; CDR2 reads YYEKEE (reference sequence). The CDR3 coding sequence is TGTGCCAGCAGCTCGGAGGACCGGGACAGATCCTACGAGCAGTACTTC. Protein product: CASSSEDRDRSYEQYF.

DNA for the CDR3: TGTGCCAGTAAGACAGGGGCATGGGGTACTAATGAAAAACTGTTTTTT. This translates into CASKTGAWGTNEKLFF. This rearrangement joins TRBV19 to TRBJ1-4; 8 bases map to TRBD1. V was pared by 7 bases and J by 2 bases, with 9 bases of the junction left unmatched. The CDR3 extends over 16 amino acids. The germline V gene has CDR1 LNHDA and CDR2 SQIVND (reference sequence).

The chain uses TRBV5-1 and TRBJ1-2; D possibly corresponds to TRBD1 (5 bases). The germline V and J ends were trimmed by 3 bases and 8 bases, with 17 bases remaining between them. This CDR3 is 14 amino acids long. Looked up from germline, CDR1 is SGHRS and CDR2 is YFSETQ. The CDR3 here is CASSSPLAGIGYTF. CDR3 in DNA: TGCGCCAGCAGCTCCCCGTTAGCAGGGATAGGCTACACCTTC.

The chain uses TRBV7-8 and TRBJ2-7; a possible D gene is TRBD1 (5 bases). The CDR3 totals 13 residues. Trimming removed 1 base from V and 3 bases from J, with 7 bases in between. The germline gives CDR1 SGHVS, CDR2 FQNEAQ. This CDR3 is CASSLGGRYEQYF. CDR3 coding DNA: TGTGCCAGCAGCTTAGGGGGCCGCTACGAGCAGTACTTC.

CDR3 nucleotides: TGTGCCAGCAGCTCCCCAACGGGGGGGGTTCTTGCAGAGACCCAGTACTTC. As protein: CASSSPTGGVLAETQYF. V usage is TRBV5-4 and J usage is TRBJ2-5; 8 bases align to TRBD2. Germline CDR1 is SGHNT and CDR2 is YYREEE (reference sequence). This CDR3 has 17 residues. Germline trimming cut 3 bases from V and 4 bases from J; bases unmatched to any gene: 14.

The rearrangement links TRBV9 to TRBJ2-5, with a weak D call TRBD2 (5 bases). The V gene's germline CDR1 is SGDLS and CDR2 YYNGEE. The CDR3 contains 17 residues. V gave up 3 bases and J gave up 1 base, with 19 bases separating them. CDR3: CASSAEAGWRSQETQYF. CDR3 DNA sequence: TGTGCCAGCAGCGCTGAGGCTGGGTGGAGGAGCCAAGAGACCCAGTACTTC.

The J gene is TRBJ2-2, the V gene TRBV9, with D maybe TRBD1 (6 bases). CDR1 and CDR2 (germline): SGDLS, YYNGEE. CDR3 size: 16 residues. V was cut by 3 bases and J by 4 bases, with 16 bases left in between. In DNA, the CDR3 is TGTGCCAGCAGCGATATTCAGGGGTTCGGCACCGGGGAGCTGTTTTTT. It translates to CASSDIQGFGTGELFF.

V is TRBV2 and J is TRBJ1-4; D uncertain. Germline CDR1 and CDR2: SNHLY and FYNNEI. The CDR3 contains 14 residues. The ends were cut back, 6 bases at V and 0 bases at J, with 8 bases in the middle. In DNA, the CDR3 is TGTGCCAGCAGAGGGAGTGCAACTAATGAAAAACTGTTTTTT. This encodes CASRGSATNEKLFF. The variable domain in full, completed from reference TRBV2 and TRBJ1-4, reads EPEVTQTPSHQVTQMGQEVILRCVPISNHLYFYWYRQILGQKVEFLVSFYNNEISEKSEIFDDQFSVERPDGSNFTLKIRSTKLEDSAMYFCASRGSATNEKLFFGSGTQLSVL.

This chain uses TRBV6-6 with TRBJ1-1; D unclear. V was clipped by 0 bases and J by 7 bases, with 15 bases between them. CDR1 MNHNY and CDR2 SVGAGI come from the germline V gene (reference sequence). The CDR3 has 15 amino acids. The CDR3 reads CASSYSGGGNSEAFF. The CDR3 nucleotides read TGTGCCAGCAGTTACTCAGGTGGAGGAAATAGTGAAGCTTTCTTT.

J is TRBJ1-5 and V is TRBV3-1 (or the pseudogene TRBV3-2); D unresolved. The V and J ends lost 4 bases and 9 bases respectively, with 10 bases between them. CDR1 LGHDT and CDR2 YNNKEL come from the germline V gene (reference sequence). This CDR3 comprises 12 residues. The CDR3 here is CASSRSPGPQHF. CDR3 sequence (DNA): TGTGCCAGCAGCCGGTCCCCCGGGCCCCAGCATTTT.